One and the same sample provided the 17 T cell receptor beta chains below, sequenced in a study of shared clonotypes between healthy human individuals. Produced via immunoSEQ multiplex PCR; TCRdb's table is partial and in-frame only. Altogether over a million clones are present, nearly 99% being singletons, with the ten largest covering about 0.42%. The sequenced material came from naive CD4+ T cells sorted from blood. This sample's subset: CD45RA+ positively selected. Receptors were obtained from a young man in good health.

The rearrangement joins TRBV5-1 to TRBJ2-1; D gene unclear. CDR1 and CDR2 (germline): SGHRS, YFSETQ. CDR3 length: 13 residues. V was shortened by 0 bases and J by 8 bases, with 9 bases between the two germline ends. This CDR3 reads CASSLGLLDEQFF. The CDR3 region has the DNA TGCGCCAGCAGCTTGGGTCTATTAGATGAGCAGTTCTTC.

The chain recombines TRBV11-3 with TRBJ1-4; D is unresolved. The germline V and J ends were trimmed by 5 bases and 2 bases, with 15 bases remaining between them. The CDR3 is 16 amino acids. Germline V lookup: CDR1 SGHNT, CDR2 YENEEA. Here the CDR3 DNA reads TGTGCCAGCAGCCGAGGACGGAGACACACTAATGAAAAACTGTTTTTT. This encodes CASSRGRRHTNEKLFF.

This clone was observed once. This rearrangement joins TRBV10-3 to TRBJ2-4; D ambiguous. CDR3 length: 14 amino acids. Germline CDR1 and CDR2: ENHRY and SYGVKD. The V end lost 3 bases, the J end lost 0 bases, and 6 bases lay between the germline ends. CDR3 region: CAISDSKAKNIQYF. CDR3 sequence (DNA): TGTGCCATCAGTGACAGCAAAGCCAAAAACATTCAGTACTTC.

The chain recombines TRBV27 with TRBJ2-5; 8 nucleotides match TRBD2. V gave up 8 bases and J gave up 4 bases; unmatched junction bases: 6. This CDR3 spans 13 amino acids. The germline gives CDR1 MNHEY, CDR2 SMNVEV (reference sequence). The CDR3 region has the DNA TGTGCCAGCTCGGGGGGGATCCGAGAGACCCAGTACTTC. It codes for CASSGGIRETQYF.

The CDR3 is CASSQEGPGLKTQYF. For the CDR3, the DNA is TGCGCCAGCAGCCAAGAAGGTCCAGGCTTAAAGACCCAGTACTTC. The chain has TRBV4-1 and TRBJ2-5; D is ambiguous. The CDR3 loop spans 15 amino acids. V lost 0 bases and J lost 6, with 14 bases in between. From germline, CDR1 is MGHRA and CDR2 YSYEKL.

The CDR3 sequence is CASSLDVGWSSYEQYF. The CDR3 DNA sequence: TGCGCCAGCAGCTTGGATGTCGGGTGGAGCTCCTACGAGCAGTACTTC. The V gene is TRBV5-1, the J gene TRBJ2-7, with D hard to call. In germline, CDR1 is SGHRS, CDR2 YFSETQ. CDR3 size: 16 residues. V was clipped by 0 bases and J by 0 bases, with 13 bases between them.

This rearrangement joins TRBV5-5 to TRBJ2-1; D is undetermined. Germline V lookup: CDR1 SGHKS, CDR2 YYEKEE (reference sequence). The CDR3 runs 14 residues. Trimming removed 1 base from V and 9 bases from J, with 14 bases in between. CDR3 protein: CASSLTVKVGEQFF. CDR3 nucleotides: TGTGCCAGCAGCTTGACGGTCAAGGTTGGTGAGCAGTTCTTC.

This rearrangement joins TRBV11-2 to TRBJ1-2, with a weak D call TRBD1 (6 bases). With 5 bases removed from V and 3 bases from J, the gap between germline ends came to 13 bases. The CDR3 runs to 14 residues. CDR1 is SGHAT and CDR2 is FQNNGV in the germline V gene. The CDR3 coding sequence is TGTGCCAGCAGCCTGCTCCAGGGGCACTATGGCTACACCTTC. It yields the protein CASSLLQGHYGYTF. The variable domain in full, with the rest retrieved from reference TRBV11-2 and TRBJ1-2, is EAGVAQSPRYKIIEKRQSVAFWCNPISGHATLYWYQQILGQGPKLLIQFQNNGVVDDSQLPKDRFSAERLKGVDSTLKIQPAKLEDSAVYLCASSLLQGHYGYTFGSGTRLTVV.

V usage is TRBV11-2 and J usage is TRBJ1-1, with D unresolved. Germline CDR1 and CDR2: SGHAT and FQNNGV. With 5 bases removed from V and 5 bases from J, the gap between germline ends came to 18 bases. This CDR3 has 15 residues. CDR3 DNA: TGTGCCAGCAGCCCCCTGAAAAGTATGTGGACTGAAGCTTTCTTT. Amino acid sequence: CASSPLKSMWTEAFF.

This clone has just one count. The V and J genes are TRBV6-1 and TRBJ2-7; no clear D. Looked up from germline, CDR1 is MNHNS and CDR2 is SASEGT. Trimming took off 6 bases at V and 4 bases at J, with 10 bases between the two ends. The CDR3 length is 12 residues. DNA for the CDR3: TGTGCCAGCAGCAAAGGTTTTTACGAGCAGTACTTC. It codes for CASSKGFYEQYF.

The chain links TRBV7-9 to TRBJ2-1; either TRBD1 or TRBD2 may fit D (5 bases each). The CDR3 consists of 16 residues. Germline V lookup: CDR1 SEHNR, CDR2 FQNEAQ (reference sequence). Deletions cut 3 bases from V and 0 bases from J, with 12 bases between. The CDR3 loop is CASSFRGGSSYNEQFF. The CDR3, as DNA: TGTGCCAGCAGCTTCCGTGGGGGAAGCTCCTACAATGAGCAGTTCTTC.

V is TRBV7-3 and J is TRBJ2-5; TRBD2 matches 7 bases. Looked up from germline, CDR1 is SGHTA and CDR2 is FQGTGA. The CDR3 runs 14 residues. J lost 5 bases, V lost 3 bases, and 6 bases had no gene match. Here the CDR3 reads CASSFGLEGETQYF. In nucleotides, the CDR3 is TGTGCCAGCAGCTTCGGACTAGAAGGGGAGACCCAGTACTTC.

The CDR3 DNA sequence: TGTGCCAGCAGTGAATATGGCCCGGGGGCCAGGGAGACCCAGTACTTC. Its translation is CASSEYGPGARETQYF. The chain couples TRBV25-1 to TRBJ2-5; perhaps D is TRBD1 or TRBD2 (6 bases each). V was pared by 0 bases and J by 5 bases, with 16 bases between. This CDR3 has 16 residues. Germline loops: CDR1 MGHDK, CDR2 SYGVNS.

V is TRBV2 and J is TRBJ2-1; the match to TRBD2 covers 10 bases. Germline CDR1 is SNHLY and CDR2 is FYNNEI. This CDR3 spans 14 amino acids. J lost 7 bases, V lost 6 bases, and 6 bases had no gene match. CDR3 sequence reads: CASSGASGSNEQFF. The DNA for the CDR3 is TGTGCCAGCAGCGGGGCTAGCGGGAGTAATGAGCAGTTCTTC. Looking up the rest from reference TRBV2 and TRBJ2-1 gives the full variable domain: EPEVTQTPSHQVTQMGQEVILRCVPISNHLYFYWYRQILGQKVEFLVSFYNNEISEKSEIFDDQFSVERPDGSNFTLKIRSTKLEDSAMYFCASSGASGSNEQFFGPGTRLTVL.

V gene TRBV2 combines with J gene TRBJ2-2, with 8 bases lining up with TRBD1. The V gene's germline CDR1 is SNHLY and CDR2 FYNNEI. After removal of 7 bases from V and 5 bases from J, the junction contained 3 bases not matched to a gene. The CDR3 contains 13 residues. The CDR3 DNA is TGTGCCAGCAAAAACAGGGGGACCGGGGAGCTGTTTTTT. Translating it yields CASKNRGTGELFF.

Written as DNA, the CDR3 is TGTGCCAGTAGTGACCGAGCCTACGAGCAGTACTTC. Protein: CASSDRAYEQYF. The V call is TRBV19, the J call TRBJ2-7; no definite D call. This CDR3 region has 12 residues. CDR1 is LNHDA and CDR2 is SQIVND in the germline V gene (reference sequence). The V end was cut by 5 bases, the J end by 2 bases, with 7 bases between. The full variable domain, completed using reference TRBV19 and TRBJ2-7, is DGGITQSPKYLFRKEGQNVTLSCEQNLNHDAMYWYRQDPGQGLRLIYYSQIVNDFQKGDIAEGYSVSREKKESFPLTVTSAQKNPTAFYLCASSDRAYEQYFGPGTRLTVT.

This clone appeared a single time. This rearrangement joins TRBV2 to TRBJ1-5; 9 positions agree with TRBD1. The V gene end was trimmed by 5 bases and the J gene end by 6 bases; junction bases not matched to a gene: 8. The CDR3 has 15 residues. The germline V gene encodes CDR1 SNHLY and CDR2 FYNNEI. CDR3 loop: CASSPRTGAGQPQHF. CDR3 coding DNA: TGTGCCAGCAGTCCAAGGACAGGGGCCGGTCAGCCCCAGCATTTT.